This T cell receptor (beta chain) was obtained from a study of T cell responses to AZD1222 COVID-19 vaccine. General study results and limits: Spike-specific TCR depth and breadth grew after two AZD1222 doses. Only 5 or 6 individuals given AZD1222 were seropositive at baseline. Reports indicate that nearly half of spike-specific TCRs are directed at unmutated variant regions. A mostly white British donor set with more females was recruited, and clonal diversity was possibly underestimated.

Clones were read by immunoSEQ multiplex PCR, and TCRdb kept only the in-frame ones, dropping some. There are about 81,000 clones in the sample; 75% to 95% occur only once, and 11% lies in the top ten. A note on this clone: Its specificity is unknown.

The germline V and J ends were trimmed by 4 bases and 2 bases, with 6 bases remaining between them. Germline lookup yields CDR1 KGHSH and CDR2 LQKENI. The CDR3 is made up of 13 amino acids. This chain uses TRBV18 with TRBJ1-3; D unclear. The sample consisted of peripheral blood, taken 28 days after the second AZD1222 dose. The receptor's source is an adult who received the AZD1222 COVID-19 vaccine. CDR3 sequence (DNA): TGTGCCAGCTCACGAGAAGCTGGAAACACCATATATTTT. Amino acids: CASSREAGNTIYF.